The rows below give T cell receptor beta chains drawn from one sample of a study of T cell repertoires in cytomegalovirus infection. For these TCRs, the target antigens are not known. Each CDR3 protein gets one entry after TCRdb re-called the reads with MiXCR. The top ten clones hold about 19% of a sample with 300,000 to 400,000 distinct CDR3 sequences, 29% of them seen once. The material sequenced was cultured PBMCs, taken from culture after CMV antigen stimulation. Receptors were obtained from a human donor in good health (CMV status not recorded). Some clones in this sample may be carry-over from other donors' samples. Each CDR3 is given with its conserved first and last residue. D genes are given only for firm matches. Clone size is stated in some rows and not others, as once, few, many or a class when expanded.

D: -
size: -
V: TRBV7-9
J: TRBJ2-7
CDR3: CASSSDHEQYF
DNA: TGTGCCAGCAGCTCGGACCACGAGCAGTACTTC

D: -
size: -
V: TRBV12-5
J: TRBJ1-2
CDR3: CASEPGGSVNYGYTF
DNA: TGTGCTAGTGAGCCGGGGGGATCAGTTAACTATGGCTACACCTTC

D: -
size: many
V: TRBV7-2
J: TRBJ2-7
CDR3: CASSLNKIYEQYF
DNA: TGTGCCAGCAGCTTAAACAAAATCTACGAGCAGTACTTC

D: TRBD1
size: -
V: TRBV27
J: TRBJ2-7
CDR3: CASSLRDRAHEQYF
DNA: TGTGCCAGCAGTTTACGGGACAGGGCCCACGAGCAGTACTTC

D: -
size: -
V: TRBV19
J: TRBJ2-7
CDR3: CASSNLGALYEQYF
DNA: TGTGCCAGTAGTAACCTCGGGGCACTCTACGAGCAGTACTTC

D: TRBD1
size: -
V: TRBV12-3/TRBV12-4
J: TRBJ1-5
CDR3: CASSTRTGDNQPQHF
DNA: TGTGCCAGCAGTACCCGGACAGGGGACAATCAGCCCCAGCATTTT

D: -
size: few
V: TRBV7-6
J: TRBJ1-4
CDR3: CASSLTASIGDLGEKLFF
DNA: TGTGCCAGCAGCTTAACGGCATCGATCGGGGATTTGGGTGAAAAACTGTTTTTT

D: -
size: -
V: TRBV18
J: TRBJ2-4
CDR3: CASSPDSSSGSIQYF
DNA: TGTGCCAGCTCACCCGATTCCTCAAGTGGGAGCATTCAGTACTTC

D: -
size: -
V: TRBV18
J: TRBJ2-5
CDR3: CASSERRMETQYF
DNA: TGTGCCAGCTCAGAGCGCCGGATGGAGACCCAGTACTTC

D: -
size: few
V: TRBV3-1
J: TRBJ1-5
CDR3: CASSQQSNQPQHF
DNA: TGTGCCAGCAGCCAACAAAGCAATCAGCCCCAGCATTTT

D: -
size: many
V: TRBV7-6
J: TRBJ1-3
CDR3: CASDLRQIRSGNTIYF
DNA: TGTGCCAGCGACCTTCGACAGATCCGCTCTGGAAACACCATATATTTT

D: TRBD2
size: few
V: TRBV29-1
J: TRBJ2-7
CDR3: CSVAGTSGGSYEQYF
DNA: TGCAGCGTTGCTGGGACTAGCGGGGGTTCCTACGAGCAGTACTTC

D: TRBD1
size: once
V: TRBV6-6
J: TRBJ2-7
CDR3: CASSRDRGHYEQYF
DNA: TGTGCCAGCAGCAGGGACAGGGGGCACTACGAGCAGTACTTC

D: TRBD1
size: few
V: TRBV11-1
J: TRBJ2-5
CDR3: CASSVGQGAKTQYF
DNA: TGTGCCAGCAGCGTGGGACAGGGGGCTAAGACCCAGTACTTC

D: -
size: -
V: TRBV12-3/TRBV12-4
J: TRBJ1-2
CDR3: CASRIDSGTYGYTF
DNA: TGTGCCAGCAGAATAGACAGCGGAACTTATGGCTACACCTTC

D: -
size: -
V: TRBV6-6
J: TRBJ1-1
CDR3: CASRRLGLNTEAFF
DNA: TGTGCCAGCCGCAGATTAGGACTGAACACTGAAGCTTTCTTT

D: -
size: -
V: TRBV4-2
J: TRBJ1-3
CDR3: CASSQSPGGSGNTIYF
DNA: TGTGCCAGCAGCCAAAGCCCTGGGGGCTCTGGAAACACCATATATTTT

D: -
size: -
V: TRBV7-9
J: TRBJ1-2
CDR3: CASSLGGESDYGYTF
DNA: TGTGCCAGCAGCTTAGGAGGGGAGTCCGACTATGGCTACACCTTC

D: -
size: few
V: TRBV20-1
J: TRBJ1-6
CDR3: CSARDQRGEGPLHF
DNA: TGCAGTGCTAGAGATCAAAGGGGGGAAGGACCCCTCCACTTT

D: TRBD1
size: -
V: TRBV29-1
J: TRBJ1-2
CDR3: CSVDRDRADYGYTF
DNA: TGCAGCGTTGACCGGGACAGGGCTGACTATGGCTACACCTTC

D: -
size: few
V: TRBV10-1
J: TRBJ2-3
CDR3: CASSEGTDTQYF
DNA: TGCGCCAGCAGCGAGGGCACAGATACGCAGTATTTT

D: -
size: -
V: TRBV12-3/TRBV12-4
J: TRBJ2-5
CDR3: CASSFGARETQYF
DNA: TGTGCCAGCAGTTTTGGTGCCCGGGAGACCCAGTACTTC

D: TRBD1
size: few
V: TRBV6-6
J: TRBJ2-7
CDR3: CATSTHLTGGPYEQYF
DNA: TGTGCCACCTCAACCCACCTAACAGGGGGACCCTACGAGCAGTACTTC

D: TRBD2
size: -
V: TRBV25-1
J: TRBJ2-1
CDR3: CASSEVSLAGNEQFF
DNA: TGTGCCAGCAGTGAAGTATCACTAGCGGGGAATGAGCAGTTCTTC

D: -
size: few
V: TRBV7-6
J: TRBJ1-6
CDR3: CASSLSGRIESAPLHF
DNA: TGTGCCAGCAGCTTATCGGGGAGGATAGAGAGTGCACCCCTCCACTTT

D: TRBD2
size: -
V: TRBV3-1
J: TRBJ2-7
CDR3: CASSSILGLAGSYEQYF
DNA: TGTGCCAGCAGCTCCATCCTCGGACTAGCGGGGTCCTACGAGCAGTACTTC

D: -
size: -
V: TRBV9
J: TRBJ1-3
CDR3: CASSVISGFDGNTIYF
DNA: TGTGCCAGCAGCGTAATCTCAGGGTTCGATGGAAACACCATATATTTT

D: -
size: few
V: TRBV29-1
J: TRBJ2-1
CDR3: CSVEDGSGFEQFF
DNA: TGCAGCGTTGAAGATGGAAGCGGGTTTGAGCAGTTCTTC

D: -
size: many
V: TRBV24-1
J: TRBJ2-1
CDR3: CATSEPGSDNEQFF
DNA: TGTGCCACCAGTGAACCGGGAAGTGACAATGAGCAGTTCTTC

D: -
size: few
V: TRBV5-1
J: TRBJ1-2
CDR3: CASSYGGRIIGGYTF
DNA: TGCGCCAGCAGCTACGGGGGGCGGATCATAGGTGGCTACACCTTC

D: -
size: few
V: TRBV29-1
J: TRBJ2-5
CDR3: CSVENSGQETQYF
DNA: TGCAGCGTTGAAAATAGCGGTCAAGAGACCCAGTACTTC

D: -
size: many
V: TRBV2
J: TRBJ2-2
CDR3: CASSVVGRTGELFF
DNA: TGTGCCAGCAGTGTGGTGGGACGCACCGGGGAGCTGTTTTTT